This T cell receptor beta chain was sequenced for a study of blood T cell repertoires in COVID-19. The germline CDR1 and CDR2 sequences are SQVTM and ANQGSEA. The V gene end was trimmed by 7 bases and the J gene end by 4 bases; junction bases not matched to a gene: 8. The CDR3 sequence is 13 residues long. Method: immunoSEQ multiplex PCR; TCRdb's copy keeps in-frame clones and lacks some. The sample comprises 90,000 or so clones, about 90% of which are singletons, and 1.8% rests with the top ten. The receptor comes from a human donor with active COVID-19. The donor label of this sample is uncertain. Sequences were obtained from peripheral blood. The gene calls are TRBV29-1 and TRBJ1-1, with 8 bases lining up with TRBD1. CDR3 in DNA: TGCAGCGGCTCCGGACAGGGATTCACTGAAGCTTTCTTT. Translation: CSGSGQGFTEAFF.